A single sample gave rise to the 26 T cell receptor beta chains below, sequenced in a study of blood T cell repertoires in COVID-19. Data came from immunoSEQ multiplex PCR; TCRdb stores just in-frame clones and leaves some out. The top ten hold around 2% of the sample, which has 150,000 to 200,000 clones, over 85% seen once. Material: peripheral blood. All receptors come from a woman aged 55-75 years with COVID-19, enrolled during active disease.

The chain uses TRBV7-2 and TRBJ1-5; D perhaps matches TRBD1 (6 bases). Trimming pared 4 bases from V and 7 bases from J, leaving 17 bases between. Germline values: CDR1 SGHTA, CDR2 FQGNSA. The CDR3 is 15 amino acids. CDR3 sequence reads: CASSSEQGSLQPQHF. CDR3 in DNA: TGTGCCAGCAGCTCTGAACAGGGTAGCCTACAGCCCCAGCATTTT. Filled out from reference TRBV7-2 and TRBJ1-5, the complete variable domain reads GAGVSQSPSNKVTEKGKDVELRCDPISGHTALYWYRQSLGQGLEFLIYFQGNSAPDKSGLPSDRFSAERTGGSVSTLTIQRTQQEDSAVYLCASSSEQGSLQPQHFGDGTRLSIL.

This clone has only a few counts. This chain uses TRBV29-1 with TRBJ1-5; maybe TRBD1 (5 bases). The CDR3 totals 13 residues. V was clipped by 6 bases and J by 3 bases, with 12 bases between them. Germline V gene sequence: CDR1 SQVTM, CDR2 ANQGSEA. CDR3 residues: CSVQWGVNQPQHF. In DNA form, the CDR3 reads TGCAGCGTCCAATGGGGGGTCAATCAGCCCCAGCATTTT.

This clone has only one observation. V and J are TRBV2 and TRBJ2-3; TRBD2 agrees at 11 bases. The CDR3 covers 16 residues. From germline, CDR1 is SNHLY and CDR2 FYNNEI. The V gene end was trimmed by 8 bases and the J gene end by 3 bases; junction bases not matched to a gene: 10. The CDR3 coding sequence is TGTGCCAGCGGGTACTATAGCGGGGGGGCAACAGATACGCAGTATTTT. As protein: CASGYYSGGATDTQYF.

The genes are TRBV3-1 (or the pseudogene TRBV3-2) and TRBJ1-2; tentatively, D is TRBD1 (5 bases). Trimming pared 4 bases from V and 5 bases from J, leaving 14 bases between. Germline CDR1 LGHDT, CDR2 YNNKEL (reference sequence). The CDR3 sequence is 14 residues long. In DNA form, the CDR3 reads TGTGCCAGCAGCCCGTACAGGCGAGTTTATGGCTACACCTTC. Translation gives CASSPYRRVYGYTF.

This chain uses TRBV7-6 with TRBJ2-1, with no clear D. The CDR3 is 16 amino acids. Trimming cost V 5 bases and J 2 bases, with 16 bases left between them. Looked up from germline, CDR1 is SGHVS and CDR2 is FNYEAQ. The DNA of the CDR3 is TGTGCCAGCAGCGGCAGAGGCCCCGGCCCCTACAATGAGCAGTTCTTC. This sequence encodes CASSGRGPGPYNEQFF.

CDR3 coding DNA: TGTGCCAGCAGGGTGGGACAGGGAACTAACGCCCAGTACTTC. Its translation: CASRVGQGTNAQYF. The chain joins TRBV2 to TRBJ2-5; 9 bases agree with TRBD1. In germline, CDR1 is SNHLY, CDR2 FYNNEI. The ends lost 6 bases at V and 9 bases at J; junction bases unmatched: 11. The CDR3 is 14 amino acids.

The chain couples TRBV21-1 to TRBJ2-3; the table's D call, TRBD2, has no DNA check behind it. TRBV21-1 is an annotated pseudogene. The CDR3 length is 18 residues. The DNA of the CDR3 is TGTGCCAGCAGCAAAACCAGCGGGGGGCCTTCTAGCACAGATACGCAGTATTTT. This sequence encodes CASSKTSGGPSSTDTQYF.

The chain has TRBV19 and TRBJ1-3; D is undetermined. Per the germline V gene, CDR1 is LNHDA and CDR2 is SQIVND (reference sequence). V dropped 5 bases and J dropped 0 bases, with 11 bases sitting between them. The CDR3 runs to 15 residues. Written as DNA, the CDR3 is TGTGCCAGTAGTCTATCCTCCTCCTCTGGAAACACCATATATTTT. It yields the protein CASSLSSSSGNTIYF.

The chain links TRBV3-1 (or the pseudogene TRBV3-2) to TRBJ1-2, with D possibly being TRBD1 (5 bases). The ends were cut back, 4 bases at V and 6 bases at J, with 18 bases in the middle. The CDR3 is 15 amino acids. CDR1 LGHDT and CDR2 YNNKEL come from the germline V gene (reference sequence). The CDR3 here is CASSPGTRGVNGYTF. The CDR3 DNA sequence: TGTGCCAGCAGCCCGGGTACAAGGGGCGTTAATGGCTACACCTTC.

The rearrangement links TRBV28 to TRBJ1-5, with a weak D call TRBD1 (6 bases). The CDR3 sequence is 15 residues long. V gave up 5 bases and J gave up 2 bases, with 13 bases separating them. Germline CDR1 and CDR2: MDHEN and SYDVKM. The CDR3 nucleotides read TGTGCCAGCAGTGGGGCAGGGGCCGGCAATCAGCCCCAGCATTTT. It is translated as CASSGAGAGNQPQHF.

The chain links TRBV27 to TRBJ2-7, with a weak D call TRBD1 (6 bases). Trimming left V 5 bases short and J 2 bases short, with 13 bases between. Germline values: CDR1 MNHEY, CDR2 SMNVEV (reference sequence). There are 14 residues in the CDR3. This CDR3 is CASSPWDTTYEQYF. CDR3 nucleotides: TGTGCCAGCAGTCCATGGGACACTACCTACGAGCAGTACTTC.

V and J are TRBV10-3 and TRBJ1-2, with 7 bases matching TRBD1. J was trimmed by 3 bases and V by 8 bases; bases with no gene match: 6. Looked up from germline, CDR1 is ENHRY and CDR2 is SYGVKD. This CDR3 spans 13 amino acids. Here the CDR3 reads CAIGWGTDYGYTF. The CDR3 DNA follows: TGTGCCATCGGGTGGGGGACAGACTATGGCTACACCTTC.

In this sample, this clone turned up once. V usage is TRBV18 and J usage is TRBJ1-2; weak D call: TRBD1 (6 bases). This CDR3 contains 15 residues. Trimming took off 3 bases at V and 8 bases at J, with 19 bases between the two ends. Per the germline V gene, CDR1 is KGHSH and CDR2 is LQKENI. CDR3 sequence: CASSPNGGATEGYTF. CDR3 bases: TGTGCCAGCTCACCCAACGGGGGGGCCACGGAGGGCTACACCTTC.

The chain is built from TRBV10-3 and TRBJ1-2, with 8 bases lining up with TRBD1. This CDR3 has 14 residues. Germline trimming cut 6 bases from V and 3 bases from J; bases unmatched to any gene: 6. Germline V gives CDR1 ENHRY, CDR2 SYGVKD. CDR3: CAIRKGQADYGYTF. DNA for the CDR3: TGTGCCATCAGGAAGGGACAGGCAGACTATGGCTACACCTTC.

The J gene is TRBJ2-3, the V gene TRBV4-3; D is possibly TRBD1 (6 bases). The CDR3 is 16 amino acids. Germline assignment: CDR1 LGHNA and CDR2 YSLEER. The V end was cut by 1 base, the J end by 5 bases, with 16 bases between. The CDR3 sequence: CASSQANRVNLDTQYF. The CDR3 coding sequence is TGCGCCAGCAGCCAAGCGAACAGGGTTAATTTAGATACGCAGTATTTT.

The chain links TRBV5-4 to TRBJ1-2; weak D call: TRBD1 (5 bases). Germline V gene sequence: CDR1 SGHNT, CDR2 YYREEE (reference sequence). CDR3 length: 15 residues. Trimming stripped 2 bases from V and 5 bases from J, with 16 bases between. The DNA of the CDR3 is TGTGCCAGCAGCTTTGTAGGGCAGGGAGGATATGGCTACACCTTC. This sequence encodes CASSFVGQGGYGYTF.

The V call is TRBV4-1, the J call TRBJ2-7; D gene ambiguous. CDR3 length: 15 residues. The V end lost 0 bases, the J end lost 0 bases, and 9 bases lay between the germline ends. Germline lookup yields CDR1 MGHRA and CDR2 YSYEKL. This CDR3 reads CASSQDRLSSYEQYF. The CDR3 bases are TGCGCCAGCAGCCAAGACAGGTTGAGCTCCTACGAGCAGTACTTC.

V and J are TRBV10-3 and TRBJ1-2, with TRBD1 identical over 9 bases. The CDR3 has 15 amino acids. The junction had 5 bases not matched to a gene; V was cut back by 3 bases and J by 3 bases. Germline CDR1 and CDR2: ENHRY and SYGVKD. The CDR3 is CAISETGGADYGYTF. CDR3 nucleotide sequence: TGTGCCATCAGTGAAACAGGGGGCGCCGACTATGGCTACACCTTC.

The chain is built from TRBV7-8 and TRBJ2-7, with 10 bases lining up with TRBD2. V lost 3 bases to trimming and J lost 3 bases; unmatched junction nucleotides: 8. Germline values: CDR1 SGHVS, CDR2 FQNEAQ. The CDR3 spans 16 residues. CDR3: CASSLQASGGHYEQYF. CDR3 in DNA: TGTGCCAGCAGCTTGCAGGCTAGCGGGGGACACTACGAGCAGTACTTC.

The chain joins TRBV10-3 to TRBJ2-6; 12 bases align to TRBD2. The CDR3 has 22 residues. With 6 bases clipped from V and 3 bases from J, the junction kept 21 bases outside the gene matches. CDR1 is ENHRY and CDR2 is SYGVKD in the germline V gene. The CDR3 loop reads CAIRDGHSGGLAGGFGANVLTF. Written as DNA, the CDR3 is TGTGCCATCAGGGACGGCCACTCAGGGGGACTAGCGGGTGGGTTTGGGGCCAACGTCCTGACTTTC.

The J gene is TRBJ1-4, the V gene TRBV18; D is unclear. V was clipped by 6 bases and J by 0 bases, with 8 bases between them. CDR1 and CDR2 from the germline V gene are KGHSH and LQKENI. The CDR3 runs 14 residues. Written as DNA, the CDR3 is TGTGCCAGCTCGGAGGGAACAACTAATGAAAAACTGTTTTTT. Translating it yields CASSEGTTNEKLFF.

The CDR3 nucleotides are TGTGCCAGCAGCCATGCGGGGGGTCGAGATACGCAGTATTTT. It translates to CASSHAGGRDTQYF. The chain couples TRBV3-1 (or the pseudogene TRBV3-2) to TRBJ2-3; TRBD2 agrees at 8 bases. V trimming: 3 bases; J trimming: 5 bases; junction bases outside the gene matches: 4. CDR3 length: 14 residues. CDR1 LGHDT and CDR2 YNNKEL come from the germline V gene (reference sequence).

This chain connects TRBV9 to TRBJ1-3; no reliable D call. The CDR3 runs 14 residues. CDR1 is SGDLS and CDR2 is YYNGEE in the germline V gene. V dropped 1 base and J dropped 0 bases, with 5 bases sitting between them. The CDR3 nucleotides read TGTGCCAGCAGCGTACGGAGCTCTGGAAACACCATATATTTT. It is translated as CASSVRSSGNTIYF.

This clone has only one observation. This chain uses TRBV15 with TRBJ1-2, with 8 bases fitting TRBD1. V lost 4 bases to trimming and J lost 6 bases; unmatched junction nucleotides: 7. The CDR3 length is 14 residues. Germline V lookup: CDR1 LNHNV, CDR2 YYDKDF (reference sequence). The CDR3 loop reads CATSTDRDLHGYTF. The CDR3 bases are TGTGCCACCAGCACGGACAGGGATCTTCATGGCTACACCTTC.

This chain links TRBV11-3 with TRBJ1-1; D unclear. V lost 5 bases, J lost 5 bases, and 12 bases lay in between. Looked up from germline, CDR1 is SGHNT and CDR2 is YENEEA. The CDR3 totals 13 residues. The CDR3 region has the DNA TGTGCCAGCAGCGTCCGGGGTGGTACTGAAGCTTTCTTT. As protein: CASSVRGGTEAFF.

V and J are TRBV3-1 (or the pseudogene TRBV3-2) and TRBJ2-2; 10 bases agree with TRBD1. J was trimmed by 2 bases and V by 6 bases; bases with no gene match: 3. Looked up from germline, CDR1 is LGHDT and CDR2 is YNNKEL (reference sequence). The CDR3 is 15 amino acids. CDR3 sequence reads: CASSGTGANTGELFF. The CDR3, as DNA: TGTGCCAGCAGTGGGACAGGGGCCAACACCGGGGAGCTGTTTTTT.